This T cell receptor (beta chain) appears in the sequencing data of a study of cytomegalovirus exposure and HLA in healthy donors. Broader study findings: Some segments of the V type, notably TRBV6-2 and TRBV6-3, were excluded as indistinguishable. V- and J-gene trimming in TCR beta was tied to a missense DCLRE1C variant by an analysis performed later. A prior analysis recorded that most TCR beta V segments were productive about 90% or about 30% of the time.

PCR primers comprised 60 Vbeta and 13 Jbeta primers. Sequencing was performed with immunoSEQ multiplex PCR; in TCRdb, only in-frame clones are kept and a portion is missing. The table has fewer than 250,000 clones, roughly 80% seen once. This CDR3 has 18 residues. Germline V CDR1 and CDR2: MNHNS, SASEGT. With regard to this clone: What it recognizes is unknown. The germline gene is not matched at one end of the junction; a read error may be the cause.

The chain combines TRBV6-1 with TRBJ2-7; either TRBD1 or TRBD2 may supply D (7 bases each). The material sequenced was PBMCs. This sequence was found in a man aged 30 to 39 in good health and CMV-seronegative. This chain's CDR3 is CVSSEGGYWRGSSYEQYF. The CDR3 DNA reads TGTGTCAGCAGTGAAGGGGGCTATTGGCGGGGGTCCTCCTACGAGCAGTACTTC.